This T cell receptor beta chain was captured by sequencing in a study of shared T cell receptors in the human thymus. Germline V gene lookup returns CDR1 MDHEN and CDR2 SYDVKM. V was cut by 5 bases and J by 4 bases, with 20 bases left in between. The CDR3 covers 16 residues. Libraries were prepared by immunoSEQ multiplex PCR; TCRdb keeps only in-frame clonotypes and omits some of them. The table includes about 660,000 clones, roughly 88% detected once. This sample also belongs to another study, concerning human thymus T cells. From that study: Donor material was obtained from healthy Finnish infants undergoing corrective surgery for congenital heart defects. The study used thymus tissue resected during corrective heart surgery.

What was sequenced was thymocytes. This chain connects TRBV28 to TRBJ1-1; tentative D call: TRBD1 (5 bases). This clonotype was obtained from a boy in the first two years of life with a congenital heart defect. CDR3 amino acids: CASSPAGGVGATEAFF. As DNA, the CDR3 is TGTGCCAGCAGTCCGGCCGGGGGGGTCGGGGCCACTGAAGCTTTCTTT.